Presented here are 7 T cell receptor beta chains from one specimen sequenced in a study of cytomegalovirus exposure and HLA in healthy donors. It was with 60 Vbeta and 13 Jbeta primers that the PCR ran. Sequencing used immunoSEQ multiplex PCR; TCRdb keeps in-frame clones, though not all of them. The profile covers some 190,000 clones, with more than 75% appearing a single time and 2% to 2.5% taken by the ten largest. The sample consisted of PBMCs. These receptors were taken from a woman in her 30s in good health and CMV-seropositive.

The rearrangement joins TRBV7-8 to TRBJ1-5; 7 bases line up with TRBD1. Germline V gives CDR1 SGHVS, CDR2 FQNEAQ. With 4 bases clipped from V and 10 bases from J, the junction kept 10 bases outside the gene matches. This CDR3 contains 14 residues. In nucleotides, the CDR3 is TGTGCCAGCAGCTCCGGGACAGATATTAAACCCCAGCATTTT. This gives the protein CASSSGTDIKPQHF.

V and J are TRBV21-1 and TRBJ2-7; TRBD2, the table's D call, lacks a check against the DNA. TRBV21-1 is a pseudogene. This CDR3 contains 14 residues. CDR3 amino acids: CASRGRGPAYEQYF. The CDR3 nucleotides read TGTGCCAGCCGCGGGCGGGGGCCTGCCTACGAGCAGTACTTC.

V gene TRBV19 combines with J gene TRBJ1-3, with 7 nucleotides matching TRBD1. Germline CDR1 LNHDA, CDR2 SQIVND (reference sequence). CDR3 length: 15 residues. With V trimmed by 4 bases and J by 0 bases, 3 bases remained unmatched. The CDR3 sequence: CASSKDRASGNTIYF. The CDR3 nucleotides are TGTGCCAGTAGTAAAGACAGGGCCTCTGGAAACACCATATATTTT.

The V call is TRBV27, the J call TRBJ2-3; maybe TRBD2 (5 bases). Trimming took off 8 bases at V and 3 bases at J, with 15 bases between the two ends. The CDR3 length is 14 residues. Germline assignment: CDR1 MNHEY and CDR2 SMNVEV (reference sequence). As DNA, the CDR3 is TGTGCCAGCTACCCCTTGGGAGAGACAGATACGCAGTATTTT. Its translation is CASYPLGETDTQYF.

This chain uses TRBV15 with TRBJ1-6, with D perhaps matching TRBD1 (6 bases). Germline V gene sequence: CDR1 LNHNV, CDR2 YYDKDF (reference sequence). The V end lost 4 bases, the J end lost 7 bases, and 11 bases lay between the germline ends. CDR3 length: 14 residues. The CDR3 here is CATSTPDRNSPLHF. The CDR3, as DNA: TGTGCCACCAGCACTCCGGACAGAAATTCACCCCTCCACTTT.

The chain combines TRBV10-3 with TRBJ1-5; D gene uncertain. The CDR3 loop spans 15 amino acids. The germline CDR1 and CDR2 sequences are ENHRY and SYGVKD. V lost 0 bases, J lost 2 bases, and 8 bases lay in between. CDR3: CAISESEQRNQPQHF. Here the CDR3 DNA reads TGTGCCATCAGTGAGTCGGAACAGCGCAATCAGCCCCAGCATTTT.

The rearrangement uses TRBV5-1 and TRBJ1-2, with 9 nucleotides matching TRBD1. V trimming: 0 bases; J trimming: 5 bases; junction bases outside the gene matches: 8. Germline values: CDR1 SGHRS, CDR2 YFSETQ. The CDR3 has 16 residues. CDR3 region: CASSLAEDRGAYGYTF. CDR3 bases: TGCGCCAGCAGCTTGGCCGAAGACAGGGGGGCATATGGCTACACCTTC.